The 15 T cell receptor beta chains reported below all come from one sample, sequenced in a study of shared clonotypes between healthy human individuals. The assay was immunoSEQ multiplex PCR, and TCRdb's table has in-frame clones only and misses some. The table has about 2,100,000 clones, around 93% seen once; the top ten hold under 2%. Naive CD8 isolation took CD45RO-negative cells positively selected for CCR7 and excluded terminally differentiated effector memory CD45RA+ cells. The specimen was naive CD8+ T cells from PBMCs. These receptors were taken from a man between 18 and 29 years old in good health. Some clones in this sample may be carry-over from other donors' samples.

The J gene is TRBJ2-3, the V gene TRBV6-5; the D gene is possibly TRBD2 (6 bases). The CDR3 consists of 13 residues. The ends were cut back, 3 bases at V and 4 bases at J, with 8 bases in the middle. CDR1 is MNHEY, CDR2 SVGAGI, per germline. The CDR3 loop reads CASSYGEADTQYF. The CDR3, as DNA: TGTGCCAGCAGTTATGGGGAGGCAGATACGCAGTATTTT.

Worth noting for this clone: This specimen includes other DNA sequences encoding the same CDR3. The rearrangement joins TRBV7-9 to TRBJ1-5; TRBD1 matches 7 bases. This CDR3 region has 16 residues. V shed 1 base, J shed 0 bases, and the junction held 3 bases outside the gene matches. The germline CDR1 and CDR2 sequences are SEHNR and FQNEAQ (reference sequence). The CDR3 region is CASSLVTGSSNQPQHF. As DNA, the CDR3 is TGTGCCAGCAGCTTAGTGACAGGGAGTAGCAATCAGCCCCAGCATTTT.

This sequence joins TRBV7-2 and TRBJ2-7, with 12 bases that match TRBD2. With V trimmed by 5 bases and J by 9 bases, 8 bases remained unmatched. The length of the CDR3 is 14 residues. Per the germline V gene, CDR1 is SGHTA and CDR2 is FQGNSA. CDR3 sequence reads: CASSVLLAGGLQYF. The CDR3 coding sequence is TGTGCCAGCAGCGTCCTACTAGCGGGAGGTCTGCAGTACTTC. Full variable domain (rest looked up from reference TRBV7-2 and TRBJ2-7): GAGVSQSPSNKVTEKGKDVELRCDPISGHTALYWYRQSLGQGLEFLIYFQGNSAPDKSGLPSDRFSAERTGGSVSTLTIQRTQQEDSAVYLCASSVLLAGGLQYFGPGTRLTVT.

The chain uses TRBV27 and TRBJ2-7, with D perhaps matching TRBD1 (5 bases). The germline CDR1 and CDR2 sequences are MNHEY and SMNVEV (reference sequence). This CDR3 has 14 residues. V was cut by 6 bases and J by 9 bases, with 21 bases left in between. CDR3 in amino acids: CASSPRASTIGQYF. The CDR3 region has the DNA TGTGCCAGCAGCCCCAGGGCCTCCACGATAGGGCAGTACTTC.

The CDR3 spells CASSLASGRASEAFF. The CDR3 region has the DNA TGTGCCAGCAGCTTAGCAAGCGGGCGAGCGTCTGAAGCTTTCTTT. The chain links TRBV7-6 to TRBJ1-1; D gene uncertain. The CDR3 runs 15 residues. The germline V gene has CDR1 SGHVS and CDR2 FNYEAQ. Trimming left V 0 bases short and J 6 bases short, with 14 bases between. The whole variable domain, remainder taken from reference TRBV7-6 and TRBJ1-1, is GAGVSQSPRYKVTKRGQDVALRCDPISGHVSLYWYRQALGQGPEFLTYFNYEAQQDKSGLPNDRFSAERPEGSISTLTIQRTEQRDSAMYRCASSLASGRASEAFFGQGTRLTVV.

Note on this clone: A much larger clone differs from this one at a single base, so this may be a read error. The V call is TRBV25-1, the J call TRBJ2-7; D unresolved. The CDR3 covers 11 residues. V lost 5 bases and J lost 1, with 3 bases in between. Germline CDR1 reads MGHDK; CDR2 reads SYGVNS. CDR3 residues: CASSFSYEQYF. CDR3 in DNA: TGTGCCAGCAGTTTTTCCTACGAGCAGTACTTC.

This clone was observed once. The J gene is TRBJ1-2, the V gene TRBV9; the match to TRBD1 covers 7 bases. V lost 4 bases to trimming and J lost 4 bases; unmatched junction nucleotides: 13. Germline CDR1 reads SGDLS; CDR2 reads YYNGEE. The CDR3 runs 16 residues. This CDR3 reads CASSSPAGGGFYGYTF. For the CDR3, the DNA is TGTGCCAGCAGCTCCCCGGCAGGGGGAGGCTTCTATGGCTACACCTTC.

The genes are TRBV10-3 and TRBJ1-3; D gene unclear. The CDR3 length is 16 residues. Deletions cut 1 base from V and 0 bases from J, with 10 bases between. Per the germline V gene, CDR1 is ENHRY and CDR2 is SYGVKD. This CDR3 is CAISELPGTSGNTIYF. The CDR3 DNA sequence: TGTGCCATCAGTGAGTTGCCCGGCACCTCTGGAAACACCATATATTTT.

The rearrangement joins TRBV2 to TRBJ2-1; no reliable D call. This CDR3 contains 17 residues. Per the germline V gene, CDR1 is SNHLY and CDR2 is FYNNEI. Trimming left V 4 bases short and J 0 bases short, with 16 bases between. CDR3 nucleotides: TGTGCCAGCAGTGGCTGGGTTGACTTGTACTCCTACAATGAGCAGTTCTTC. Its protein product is CASSGWVDLYSYNEQFF.

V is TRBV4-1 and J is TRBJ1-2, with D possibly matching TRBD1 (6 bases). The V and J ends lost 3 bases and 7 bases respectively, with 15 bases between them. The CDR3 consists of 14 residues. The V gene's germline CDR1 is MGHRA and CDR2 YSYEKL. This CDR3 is CASSHVTGSGGYTF. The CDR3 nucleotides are TGCGCCAGCAGCCACGTTACAGGGAGCGGTGGCTACACCTTC.

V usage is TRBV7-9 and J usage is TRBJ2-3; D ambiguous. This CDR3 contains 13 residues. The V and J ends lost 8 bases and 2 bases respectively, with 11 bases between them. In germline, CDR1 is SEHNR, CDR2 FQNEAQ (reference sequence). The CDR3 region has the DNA TGTGCCAGCCTGTCAGGTTACACAGATACGCAGTATTTT. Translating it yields CASLSGYTDTQYF.

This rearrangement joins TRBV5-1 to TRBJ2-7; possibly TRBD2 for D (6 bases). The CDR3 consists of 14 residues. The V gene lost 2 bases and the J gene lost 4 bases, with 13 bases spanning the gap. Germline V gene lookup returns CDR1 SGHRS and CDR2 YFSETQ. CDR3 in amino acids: CASSFGLLSYEQYF. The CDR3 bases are TGCGCCAGCAGCTTTGGACTATTAAGTTACGAGCAGTACTTC.

CDR3 sequence (DNA): TGTGCCAGTAGTACCCCACTCTACAATGAGCAGTTCTTC. It encodes CASSTPLYNEQFF. This sequence joins TRBV19 and TRBJ2-1, with D unclear. Trimming pared 4 bases from V and 3 bases from J, leaving 7 bases between. Looked up from germline, CDR1 is LNHDA and CDR2 is SQIVND (reference sequence). CDR3 length: 13 residues.

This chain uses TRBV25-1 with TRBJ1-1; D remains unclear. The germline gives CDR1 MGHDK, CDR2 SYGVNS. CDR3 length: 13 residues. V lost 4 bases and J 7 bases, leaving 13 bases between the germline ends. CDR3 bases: TGTGCCAGCAGTGGGCCGGGCGTTATTGAAGCTTTCTTT. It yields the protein CASSGPGVIEAFF.

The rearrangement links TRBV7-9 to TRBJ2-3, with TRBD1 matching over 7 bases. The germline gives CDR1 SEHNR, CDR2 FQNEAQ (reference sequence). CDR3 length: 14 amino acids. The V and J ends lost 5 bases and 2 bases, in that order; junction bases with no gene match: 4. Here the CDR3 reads CASSRDSFTDTQYF. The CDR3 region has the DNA TGTGCCAGCAGCCGGGACAGCTTCACAGATACGCAGTATTTT.